This T cell receptor (beta chain) came from a study of TIL therapy for anti-PD-1-resistant metastatic lung cancer. Sequencing used immunoSEQ v3. Profiled with immunoSEQ multiplex PCR; TCRdb holds only in-frame clones, not every one. The data contain 45,000 to 75,000 clones, around 87% of them seen just once; the ten biggest clones take up approximately 2.4%. Germline values: CDR1 SEHNR, CDR2 FQNEAQ (reference sequence). The CDR3 length is 18 residues. V was trimmed by 7 bases and J by 4 bases, leaving 25 bases between them. Indicated time point: pre-treatment sample, taken before nivolumab and TIL therapy.

The J gene is TRBJ2-2, the V gene TRBV7-9; TRBD2 might be the D (5 bases). The source is a person between 25 and 79 years old with non-small cell lung cancer. Sequencing was performed on blood, taken at baseline. CDR3 nucleotide sequence: TGTGCCAGCACCCCTCGGTCTGTCGGTGAAGGGAGCACCGGGGAGCTGTTTTTT. Protein sequence: CASTPRSVGEGSTGELFF.